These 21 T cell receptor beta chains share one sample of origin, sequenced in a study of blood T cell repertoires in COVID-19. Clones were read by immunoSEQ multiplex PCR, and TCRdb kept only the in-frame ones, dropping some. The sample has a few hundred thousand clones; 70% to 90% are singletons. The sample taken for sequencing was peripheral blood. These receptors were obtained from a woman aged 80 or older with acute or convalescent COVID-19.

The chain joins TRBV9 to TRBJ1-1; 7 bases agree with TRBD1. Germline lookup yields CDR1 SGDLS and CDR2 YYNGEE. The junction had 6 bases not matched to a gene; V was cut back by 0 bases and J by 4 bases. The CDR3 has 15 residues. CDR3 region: CASSVAVGGGTEAFF. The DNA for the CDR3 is TGTGCCAGCAGCGTAGCCGTAGGGGGCGGCACTGAAGCTTTCTTT.

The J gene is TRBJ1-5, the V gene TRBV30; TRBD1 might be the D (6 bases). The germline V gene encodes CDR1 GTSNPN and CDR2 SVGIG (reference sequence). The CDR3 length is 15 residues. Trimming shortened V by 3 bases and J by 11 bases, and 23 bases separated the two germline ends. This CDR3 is CAWSETGYGNRAQHF. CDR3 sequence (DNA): TGTGCCTGGAGCGAAACAGGGTACGGCAACAGGGCCCAGCATTTT.

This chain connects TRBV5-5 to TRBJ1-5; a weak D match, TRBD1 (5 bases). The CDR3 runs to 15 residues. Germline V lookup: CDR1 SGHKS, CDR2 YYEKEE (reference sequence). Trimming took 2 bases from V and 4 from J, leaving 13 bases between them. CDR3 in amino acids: CASSFYFRENQPQHF. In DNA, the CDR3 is TGTGCCAGCAGCTTTTATTTCAGGGAAAATCAGCCCCAGCATTTT.

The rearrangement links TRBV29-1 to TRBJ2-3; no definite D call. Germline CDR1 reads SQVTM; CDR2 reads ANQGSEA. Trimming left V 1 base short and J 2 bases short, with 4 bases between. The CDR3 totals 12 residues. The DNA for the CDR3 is TGCAGCGTTGAAGGCGTCACAGATACGCAGTATTTT. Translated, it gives CSVEGVTDTQYF.

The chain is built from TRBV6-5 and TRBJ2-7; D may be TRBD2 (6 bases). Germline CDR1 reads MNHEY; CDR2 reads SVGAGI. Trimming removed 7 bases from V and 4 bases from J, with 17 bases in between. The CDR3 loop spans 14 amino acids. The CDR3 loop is CASNLSWRAYEQYF. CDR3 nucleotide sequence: TGTGCCAGCAACCTTAGCTGGAGGGCTTACGAGCAGTACTTC.

The CDR3: CASSYSSGGKYDGTDTQYF. As DNA, the CDR3 is TGTGCCAGCAGTTACTCTAGCGGGGGGAAGTATGACGGCACAGATACGCAGTATTTT. This chain links TRBV6-2 or TRBV6-3 with TRBJ2-3; 10 bases map to TRBD2. This CDR3 has 19 residues. V gave up 0 bases and J gave up 1 base; unmatched junction bases: 10. Per the germline V gene, CDR1 is MNHEY and CDR2 is SVGEGT.

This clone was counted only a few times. Here the CDR3 DNA reads TGTGCCAGTAGTATCATGGGACTAGATGGCGAGACCCAGTACTTC. Encoded protein: CASSIMGLDGETQYF. The chain has TRBV19 and TRBJ2-5, with TRBD2 matching 8 bases. The CDR3 covers 15 residues. Germline V gene lookup returns CDR1 LNHDA and CDR2 SQIVND (reference sequence). V lost 3 bases to trimming and J lost 5 bases; unmatched junction nucleotides: 8.

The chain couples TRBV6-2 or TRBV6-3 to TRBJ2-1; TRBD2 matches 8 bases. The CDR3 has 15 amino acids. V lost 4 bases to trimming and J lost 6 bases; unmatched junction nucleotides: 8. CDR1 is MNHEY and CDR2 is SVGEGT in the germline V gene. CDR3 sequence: CASSFGRALRNEQFF. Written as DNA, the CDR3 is TGTGCCAGCAGTTTCGGGAGGGCCCTCCGCAATGAGCAGTTCTTC.

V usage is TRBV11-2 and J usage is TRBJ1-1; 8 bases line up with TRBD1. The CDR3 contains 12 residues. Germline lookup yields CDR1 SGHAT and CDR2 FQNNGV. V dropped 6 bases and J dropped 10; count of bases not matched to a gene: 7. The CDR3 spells CASSSDRGRAFF. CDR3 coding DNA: TGTGCCAGCAGTTCAGACAGGGGTAGAGCTTTCTTT. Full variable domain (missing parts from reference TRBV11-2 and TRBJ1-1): EAGVAQSPRYKIIEKRQSVAFWCNPISGHATLYWYQQILGQGPKLLIQFQNNGVVDDSQLPKDRFSAERLKGVDSTLKIQPAKLEDSAVYLCASSSDRGRAFFGQGTRLTVV.

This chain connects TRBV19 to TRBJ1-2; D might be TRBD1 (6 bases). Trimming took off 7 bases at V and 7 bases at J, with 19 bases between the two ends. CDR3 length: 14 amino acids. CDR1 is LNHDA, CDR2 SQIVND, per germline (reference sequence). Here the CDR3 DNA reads TGTGCCAGTACTTTACAGGGAGTAGCGGGTGGCTACACCTTC. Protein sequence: CASTLQGVAGGYTF.

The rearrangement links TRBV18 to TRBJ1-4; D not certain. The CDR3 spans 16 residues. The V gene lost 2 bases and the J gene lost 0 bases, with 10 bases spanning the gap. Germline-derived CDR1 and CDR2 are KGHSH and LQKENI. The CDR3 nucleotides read TGTGCCAGCTCACCAGAAACACGTTCAACTAATGAAAAACTGTTTTTT. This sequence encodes CASSPETRSTNEKLFF.

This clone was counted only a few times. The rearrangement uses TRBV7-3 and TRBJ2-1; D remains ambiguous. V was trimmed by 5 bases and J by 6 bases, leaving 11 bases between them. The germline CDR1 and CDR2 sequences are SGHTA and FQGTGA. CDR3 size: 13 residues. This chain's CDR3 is CASSLDGVNEQFF. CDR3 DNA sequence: TGTGCCAGCAGCCTAGACGGCGTCAATGAGCAGTTCTTC.

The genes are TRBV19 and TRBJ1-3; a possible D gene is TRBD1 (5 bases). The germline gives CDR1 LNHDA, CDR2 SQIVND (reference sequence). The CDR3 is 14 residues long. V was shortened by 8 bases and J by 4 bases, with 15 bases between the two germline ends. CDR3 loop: CASGAVATGNTIYF. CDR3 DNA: TGTGCCAGTGGGGCTGTTGCGACCGGAAACACCATATATTTT. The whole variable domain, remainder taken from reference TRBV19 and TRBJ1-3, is DGGITQSPKYLFRKEGQNVTLSCEQNLNHDAMYWYRQDPGQGLRLIYYSQIVNDFQKGDIAEGYSVSREKKESFPLTVTSAQKNPTAFYLCASGAVATGNTIYFGEGSWLTVV.

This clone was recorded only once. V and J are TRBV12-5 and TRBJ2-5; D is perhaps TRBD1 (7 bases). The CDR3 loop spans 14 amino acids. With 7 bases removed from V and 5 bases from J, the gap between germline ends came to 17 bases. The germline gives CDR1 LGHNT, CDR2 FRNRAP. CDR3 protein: CASAYAQGGETQYF. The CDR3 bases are TGTGCTAGTGCTTACGCGCAGGGGGGCGAGACCCAGTACTTC.

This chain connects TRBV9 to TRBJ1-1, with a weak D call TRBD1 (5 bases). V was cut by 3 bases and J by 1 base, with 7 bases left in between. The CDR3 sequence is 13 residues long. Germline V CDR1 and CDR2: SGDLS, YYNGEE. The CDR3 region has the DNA TGTGCCAGCAGCGGACAGCAGAACACTGAAGCTTTCTTT. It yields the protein CASSGQQNTEAFF.

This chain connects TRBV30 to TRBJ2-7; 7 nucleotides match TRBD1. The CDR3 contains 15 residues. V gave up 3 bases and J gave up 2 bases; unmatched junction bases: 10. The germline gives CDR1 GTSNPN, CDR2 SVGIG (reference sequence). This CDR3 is CAWRNLGQSAYEQYF. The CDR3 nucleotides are TGTGCCTGGAGAAATTTGGGACAGTCGGCCTACGAGCAGTACTTC. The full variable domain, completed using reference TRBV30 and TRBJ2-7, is SQTIHQWPATLVQPVGSPLSLECTVEGTSNPNLYWYRQAAGRGLQLLFYSVGIGQISSEVPQNLSASRPQDRQFILSSKKLLLSDSGFYLCAWRNLGQSAYEQYFGPGTRLTVT.

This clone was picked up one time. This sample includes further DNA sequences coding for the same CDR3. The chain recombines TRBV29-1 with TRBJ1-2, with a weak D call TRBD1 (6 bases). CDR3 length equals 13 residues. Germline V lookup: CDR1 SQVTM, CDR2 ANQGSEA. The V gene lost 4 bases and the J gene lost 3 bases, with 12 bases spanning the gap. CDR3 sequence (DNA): TGCAGCGTTGGTACAGGGATGGACTATGGCTACACCTTC. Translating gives CSVGTGMDYGYTF.

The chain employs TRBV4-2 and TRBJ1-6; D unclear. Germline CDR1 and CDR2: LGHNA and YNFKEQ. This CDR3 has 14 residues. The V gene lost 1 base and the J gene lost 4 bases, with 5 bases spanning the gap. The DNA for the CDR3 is TGTGCCAGCAGCCAAGGCCAGTATAATTCACCCCTCCACTTT. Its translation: CASSQGQYNSPLHF.

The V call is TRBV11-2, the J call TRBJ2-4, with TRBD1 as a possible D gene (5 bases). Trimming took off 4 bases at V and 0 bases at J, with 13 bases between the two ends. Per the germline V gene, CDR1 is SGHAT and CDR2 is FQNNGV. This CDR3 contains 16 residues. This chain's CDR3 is CASSWSLGLAKNIQYF. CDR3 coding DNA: TGTGCCAGCAGCTGGAGCCTGGGGCTAGCCAAAAACATTCAGTACTTC.

The CDR3 here is CASSQSPQGLSELFF. The CDR3 DNA reads TGTGCCAGCAGCCAATCCCCTCAGGGCCTCTCGGAGCTGTTTTTT. V gene TRBV14 combines with J gene TRBJ2-2, with D perhaps TRBD1 (5 bases). Germline V gene lookup returns CDR1 SGHDN and CDR2 FVKESK. The CDR3 spans 15 residues. The V end lost 2 bases, the J end lost 10 bases, and 17 bases lay between the germline ends.

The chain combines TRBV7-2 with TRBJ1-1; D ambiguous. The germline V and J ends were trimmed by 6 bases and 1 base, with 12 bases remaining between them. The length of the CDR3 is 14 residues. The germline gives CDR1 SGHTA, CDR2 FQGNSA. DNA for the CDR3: TGTGCCAGCAGTCAAACAGAGCAGAACACTGAAGCTTTCTTT. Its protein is CASSQTEQNTEAFF.